Presented here are 24 T cell receptor beta chains from one specimen sequenced in a study of identical twins. One entry per CDR3 protein results from TCRdb running MiXCR on the 5' RACE reads. The sample has some 900,000 distinct CDR3 sequences, over 9% seen once. Another study also made use of these data, one on yellow fever vaccine responses in identical twins.

The sequencing input was PBMCs. These TCRs come from a woman between 18 and 29 years old in good health.

The chain joins TRBV7-3 to TRBJ1-6; no clear D gene. The V gene lost 5 bases and the J gene lost 4 bases, with 12 bases spanning the gap. Per germline, CDR1 SGHTA and CDR2 FQGTGA. This CDR3 has 15 residues. This chain's CDR3 is CASSQRTGYNSPLHF. The CDR3 coding sequence is TGTGCCAGCAGCCAACGGACGGGATATAATTCACCCCTCCACTTT.

There are a few counts of this clonotype. The chain recombines TRBV27 with TRBJ2-1; possible D gene TRBD1, 5 bases. The CDR3 totals 13 residues. The germline V and J ends were trimmed by 2 bases and 14 bases, with 16 bases remaining between them. CDR1 MNHEY and CDR2 SMNVEV come from the germline V gene (reference sequence). CDR3 in amino acids: CASSLARDRLKFF. In DNA form, the CDR3 reads TGTGCCAGCAGTTTAGCCAGGGATCGTCTGAAGTTCTTC.

This chain joins TRBV7-9 and TRBJ2-7; D may correspond to TRBD1 or TRBD2 (5 bases each). The V gene lost 3 bases and the J gene lost 1 base, with 19 bases spanning the gap. The CDR3 consists of 17 residues. Germline lookup yields CDR1 SEHNR and CDR2 FQNEAQ (reference sequence). CDR3 sequence: CASSLEVGEGKSYEQYF. CDR3 bases: TGTGCCAGCAGCTTGGAAGTTGGCGAGGGGAAATCCTACGAGCAGTACTTC.

This clonotype showed up just a few times. The rearrangement links TRBV2 to TRBJ2-5; D is undetermined. Germline CDR1 reads SNHLY; CDR2 reads FYNNEI. This CDR3 contains 11 residues. Trimming took off 6 bases at V and 3 bases at J, with 5 bases between the two ends. The CDR3 DNA is TGTGCCAGCAGGGGAAAAGAGACCCAGTACTTC. This encodes CASRGKETQYF.

This clonotype was picked up a small number of times. V gene TRBV13 combines with J gene TRBJ2-1, with 13 bases lining up with TRBD2. Per the germline V gene, CDR1 is PRHDT and CDR2 is FYEKMQ (reference sequence). V gave up 3 bases and J gave up 10 bases; unmatched junction bases: 21. This CDR3 region has 20 residues. The CDR3 sequence is CASSFSPGLAGFLDSGEQFF. In DNA form, the CDR3 reads TGTGCCAGCAGCTTTTCCCCGGGACTAGCGGGGTTCTTAGACTCGGGAGAGCAGTTCTTC.

The rearrangement joins TRBV11-2 to TRBJ1-1, with unresolved D. This CDR3 spans 20 amino acids. Germline loops: CDR1 SGHAT, CDR2 FQNNGV. V was clipped by 1 base and J by 2 bases, with 26 bases between them. This CDR3 is CASSLVPSTGPLYLNTEAFF. CDR3 sequence (DNA): TGTGCCAGCAGCTTAGTTCCGTCCACGGGCCCCCTATATCTTAACACTGAAGCTTTCTTT. Based on the CDR3 plus reference TRBV11-2 and TRBJ1-1, the full variable domain is EAGVAQSPRYKIIEKRQSVAFWCNPISGHATLYWYQQILGQGPKLLIQFQNNGVVDDSQLPKDRFSAERLKGVDSTLKIQPAKLEDSAVYLCASSLVPSTGPLYLNTEAFFGQGTRLTVV.

The chain uses TRBV2 and TRBJ1-5; D may be TRBD1 (5 bases). Germline CDR1 and CDR2: SNHLY and FYNNEI. The CDR3 spans 16 residues. V gave up 4 bases and J gave up 2 bases, with 15 bases separating them. The CDR3 DNA reads as TGTGCCAGCAGTGGAGGCCAGGGAGACGGCAATCAGCCCCAGCATTTT. Translating gives CASSGGQGDGNQPQHF.

This clonotype was counted between two and nine times. The chain carries TRBV5-1 and TRBJ1-2, with 7 bases identical to TRBD1. The CDR3 loop spans 15 amino acids. In germline, CDR1 is SGHRS, CDR2 YFSETQ. V shed 0 bases and J 6 bases; nucleotides not matched to a gene: 8. Here the CDR3 DNA reads TGCGCCAGCAGCTTGGCCCCTCGACAGGGCCATGGCTACACCTTC. Amino acid sequence: CASSLAPRQGHGYTF.

The V and J genes are TRBV12-3 or TRBV12-4 and TRBJ2-7; 9 positions agree with TRBD2. This CDR3 spans 16 amino acids. V trimming: 2 bases; J trimming: 3 bases; junction bases outside the gene matches: 8. The CDR3: CASSLWAGGPFYEQYF. CDR3 sequence (DNA): TGTGCCAGCAGTTTATGGGCGGGAGGGCCCTTCTACGAGCAGTACTTC.

This clonotype has ten or more counts. The J gene is TRBJ2-1, the V gene TRBV4-1; the D is unclear. CDR1 MGHRA and CDR2 YSYEKL come from the germline V gene. Between the trimmed V and J ends, which lost 1 base and 8 bases, there was a span of 3 bases. CDR3 length equals 11 residues. CDR3 sequence: CASSQGYEQFF. DNA for the CDR3: TGCGCCAGCAGCCAAGGTTATGAGCAGTTCTTC.

A remark on this clonotype: A far larger clone is only one base removed, so a read error is likely. This rearrangement joins TRBV25-1 to TRBJ2-5; TRBD2 is a possible D gene (5 bases). From germline, CDR1 is MGHDK and CDR2 SYGVNS. The CDR3 spans 11 residues. V was pared by 5 bases and J by 5 bases, with 6 bases between. The CDR3 loop is CASSWRETQYF. CDR3 DNA sequence: TGTGCCAGCAGTTGGAGGGAGACCCAGTACTTC. Full variable domain (remainder filled in from reference TRBV25-1 and TRBJ2-5): EADIYQTPRYLVIGTGKKITLECSQTMGHDKMYWYQQDPGMELHLIHYSYGVNSTEKGDLSSESTVSRIRTEHFPLTLESARPSHTSQYLCASSWRETQYFGPGTRLLVL.

The chain links TRBV5-1 to TRBJ1-1; 7 nucleotides line up with TRBD1. The length of the CDR3 is 16 residues. The germline CDR1 and CDR2 sequences are SGHRS and YFSETQ. Losses at the gene ends were 3 bases for V and 2 bases for J; bases not matched to a gene: 10. CDR3 amino acids: CASSSTSGQANTEAFF. DNA of the CDR3: TGCGCCAGCAGCTCCACTTCAGGACAGGCAAACACTGAAGCTTTCTTT.

This clonotype was picked up many times. The genes are TRBV6-5 and TRBJ2-2, with no clear D. The CDR3 contains 14 residues. The V end was cut by 2 bases, the J end by 1 base, with 5 bases between. Germline V gene lookup returns CDR1 MNHEY and CDR2 SVGAGI. The DNA for the CDR3 is TGTGCCAGCAGTTACAGACAGAACACCGGGGAGCTGTTTTTT. Translating gives CASSYRQNTGELFF.

This clonotype was picked up a small number of times. The chain employs TRBV10-3 and TRBJ2-7; 8 nucleotides match TRBD2. Trimming removed 10 bases from V and 5 bases from J; junction bases left unmatched: 10. Looked up from germline, CDR1 is ENHRY and CDR2 is SYGVKD. This CDR3 comprises 13 residues. The CDR3 DNA is TGTGCCAACCGGGAGGGCCCTGGTAACGAGCAGTACTTC. Its protein product is CANREGPGNEQYF.

The chain is built from TRBV5-5 and TRBJ2-5, with D unresolved. The V end was cut by 4 bases, the J end by 2 bases, with 15 bases between. The CDR3 has 15 residues. Germline V gene sequence: CDR1 SGHKS, CDR2 YYEKEE (reference sequence). In DNA form, the CDR3 reads TGTGCCAGCAGCCCAGGCAACAAGTTTCAAGAGACCCAGTACTTC. This gives the protein CASSPGNKFQETQYF.

A few counts support this clonotype. This chain joins TRBV4-1 and TRBJ2-5; D is unresolved. Germline V lookup: CDR1 MGHRA, CDR2 YSYEKL. This CDR3 contains 14 residues. The ends were cut back, 0 bases at V and 5 bases at J, with 10 bases in the middle. The CDR3 DNA reads TGCGCCAGCAGCCAAGATGGTGAGAGGGAGACCCAGTACTTC. Protein sequence: CASSQDGERETQYF.

The chain carries TRBV7-6 and TRBJ2-3; TRBD1 matches at 10 bases. CDR1 and CDR2 (germline): SGHVS, FNYEAQ. V was clipped by 5 bases and J by 9 bases; unmatched bases: 14. There are 16 residues in the CDR3. Written as DNA, the CDR3 is TGTGCCAGCAGCCCGGCGGCGGGACAGGGGCCCACGACGCAGTATTTT. Amino acids: CASSPAAGQGPTTQYF.

This clonotype was observed a few times. The rearrangement uses TRBV29-1 and TRBJ2-5, with 11 bases matching TRBD1. V lost 0 bases to trimming and J lost 5 bases; unmatched junction nucleotides: 8. The CDR3 spans 16 residues. The germline V gene encodes CDR1 SQVTM and CDR2 ANQGSEA. The DNA for the CDR3 is TGCAGCGTTGAAGATATAAGGACAGGGGGCTACGAGACCCAGTACTTC. Translating gives CSVEDIRTGGYETQYF.

This clonotype has just a few counts. This chain links TRBV28 with TRBJ2-7, with no clear D. The ends were cut back, 1 base at V and 5 bases at J, with 9 bases in the middle. The CDR3 runs to 13 residues. The germline V gene encodes CDR1 MDHEN and CDR2 SYDVKM. Here the CDR3 DNA reads TGTGCCAGCAGTTTATTACTTGCACACGAGCAGTACTTC. Protein sequence: CASSLLLAHEQYF.

The chain is built from TRBV20-1 and TRBJ2-5; D gene ambiguous. V was pared by 8 bases and J by 1 base, with 17 bases between. CDR3 length: 14 amino acids. Germline V gene lookup returns CDR1 DFQATT and CDR2 SNEGSKA (reference sequence). CDR3 amino acids: CSLRPGPLQETQYF. The CDR3 DNA sequence: TGCAGTCTAAGACCGGGCCCCCTCCAAGAGACCCAGTACTTC.

This clonotype was counted a few times. The chain recombines TRBV12-3 or TRBV12-4 with TRBJ2-2; TRBD2 aligns across 10 bases. The CDR3 is 15 residues long. After removal of 5 bases from V and 4 bases from J, the junction contained 4 bases not matched to a gene. The CDR3 nucleotides read TGTGCCAGCAGTAGAGCGGGAGGGAGCACCGGGGAGCTGTTTTTT. Protein sequence: CASSRAGGSTGELFF.

This clonotype was counted once. The J gene is TRBJ2-6, the V gene TRBV18; 10 nucleotides line up with TRBD1. The CDR3 extends over 19 amino acids. Germline V lookup: CDR1 KGHSH, CDR2 LQKENI. J lost 0 bases, V lost 2 bases, and 7 bases had no gene match. The CDR3 protein is CASSPVVRTGGSGANVLTF. As DNA, the CDR3 is TGTGCCAGCTCACCAGTGGTCCGGACAGGGGGCTCTGGGGCCAACGTCCTGACTTTC.

V gene TRBV3-1 combines with J gene TRBJ1-2; 8 bases map to TRBD1. Germline V gene sequence: CDR1 LGHDT, CDR2 YNNKEL (reference sequence). Trimming took 1 base from V and 2 from J; bases not matched to a gene: 3. CDR3 size: 15 residues. The CDR3 reads CASSQVRTGNYGYTF. The CDR3 coding sequence is TGTGCCAGCAGCCAAGTAAGGACAGGGAACTATGGCTACACCTTC. Based on the CDR3 plus reference TRBV3-1 and TRBJ1-2, the full variable domain is DTAVSQTPKYLVTQMGNDKSIKCEQNLGHDTMYWYKQDSKKFLKIMFSYNNKELIINETVPNRFSPKSPDKAHLNLHINSLELGDSAVYFCASSQVRTGNYGYTFGSGTRLTVV.

The gene calls are TRBV10-3 and TRBJ2-3; tentatively, D is TRBD1 or TRBD2 (5 bases each). CDR3 length equals 16 residues. Trimming shortened V by 3 bases and J by 2 bases, and 15 bases separated the two germline ends. CDR1 is ENHRY and CDR2 is SYGVKD in the germline V gene. CDR3 DNA: TGTGCCATCAGTGACATGGGGGTTACCGCCACAGATACGCAGTATTTT. It translates to CAISDMGVTATDTQYF.